Listed here are 23 T cell receptor beta chains from one sample, sequenced in a study of CD8+CD57+ T cells in acquired aplastic anemia. Genomic DNA templated the TCR beta VDJ and CDR3 profiling. From the reads, TCRdb called clonotypes with MiXCR, one entry per CDR3 protein. The sample carries 150,000 to 200,000 distinct CDR3 sequences, approximately 49% recorded once. The sample comprised sorted CD4+, CD8+, or CD8+CD57+ T cells (not recorded which) from PBMCs. These receptor sequences come from a human donor in good health.

This clonotype was seen many times. The J gene is TRBJ2-6, the V gene TRBV7-2; D is undetermined. In germline, CDR1 is SGHTA, CDR2 FQGNSA. V shed 4 bases and J shed 0 bases, with 1 base lying between them. The CDR3 covers 13 residues. The DNA of the CDR3 is TGTGCCAGCAGCTACTCTGGGGCCAACGTCCTGACTTTC. Translated: CASSYSGANVLTF.

This clonotype was recorded at least ten times. The rearrangement uses TRBV10-3 and TRBJ2-1; TRBD2 matches at 11 bases. Losses at the gene ends were 6 bases for V and 3 bases for J; bases not matched to a gene: 4. Looked up from germline, CDR1 is ENHRY and CDR2 is SYGVKD. This CDR3 has 15 amino acids. The CDR3 coding sequence is TGTGCCATCAGAACAGGGACTAGCGGCTACAATGAGCAGTTCTTC. It yields the protein CAIRTGTSGYNEQFF.

This clonotype showed up many times. The V call is TRBV4-1, the J call TRBJ1-6; weak D call: TRBD1 (6 bases). This CDR3 spans 17 amino acids. Trimming shortened V by 1 base and J by 0 bases, and 10 bases separated the two germline ends. From germline, CDR1 is MGHRA and CDR2 YSYEKL. The CDR3 reads CASSQVAGVSYNSPLHF. DNA for the CDR3: TGCGCCAGCAGCCAAGTGGCAGGGGTCTCCTATAATTCACCCCTCCACTTT.

V gene TRBV19 combines with J gene TRBJ1-5, with unresolved D. CDR3 length: 12 residues. In germline, CDR1 is LNHDA, CDR2 SQIVND (reference sequence). Trimming took off 6 bases at V and 7 bases at J, with 10 bases between the two ends. The CDR3: CASSRFGQPQHF. In DNA, the CDR3 is TGTGCCAGTAGCCGCTTTGGGCAGCCCCAGCATTTT. The whole variable domain, filled in from reference TRBV19 and TRBJ1-5, reads DGGITQSPKYLFRKEGQNVTLSCEQNLNHDAMYWYRQDPGQGLRLIYYSQIVNDFQKGDIAEGYSVSREKKESFPLTVTSAQKNPTAFYLCASSRFGQPQHFGDGTRLSIL.

The chain has TRBV5-1 and TRBJ2-3; 14 bases are a match to TRBD2. The germline V gene encodes CDR1 SGHRS and CDR2 YFSETQ. With 4 bases clipped from V and 8 bases from J, the junction kept 9 bases outside the gene matches. The CDR3 sequence is 16 residues long. The CDR3 region is CASSRGGLAGAGTQYF. CDR3 in DNA: TGCGCCAGCAGCAGGGGGGGACTAGCGGGGGCAGGTACGCAGTATTTT.

This clonotype came up a few times. A much larger clone sits a single nucleotide away, making a read error possible. This chain uses TRBV6-1 with TRBJ1-6, with 7 positions matching TRBD1. Germline V gene data show CDR1 as MNHNS and CDR2 as SASEGT. This CDR3 is built from 15 residues. V lost 6 bases, J lost 7 bases, and 9 bases stayed unmatched. CDR3 region: CASRWGQFENSPLHF. As DNA, the CDR3 is TGTGCCAGCAGATGGGGACAGTTCGAAAATTCACCCCTCCACTTT.

The CDR3 DNA reads TGTGCCAGTAGTATTGGGACAACACGGATCTACGAGCAGTACTTC. It yields the protein CASSIGTTRIYEQYF. The rearrangement uses TRBV19 and TRBJ2-7; TRBD1 might be the D (6 bases). This CDR3 spans 15 amino acids. Per the germline V gene, CDR1 is LNHDA and CDR2 is SQIVND (reference sequence). The V gene lost 3 bases and the J gene lost 3 bases, with 15 bases spanning the gap.

There are many counts of this clonotype. The V gene is TRBV20-1, the J gene TRBJ2-3, with 10 bases matching TRBD2. Trimming removed 6 bases from V and 1 base from J; junction bases left unmatched: 7. The germline V gene has CDR1 DFQATT and CDR2 SNEGSKA (reference sequence). CDR3 length: 15 amino acids. The CDR3 region is CSAPVLAGGTDTQYF. As DNA, the CDR3 is TGCAGTGCCCCAGTTCTAGCGGGGGGCACAGATACGCAGTATTTT.

Ten or more counts support this clonotype. The chain carries TRBV12-5 and TRBJ1-6; D is unresolved. Looked up from germline, CDR1 is LGHNT and CDR2 is FRNRAP. The CDR3 spans 14 residues. The V gene lost 6 bases and the J gene lost 5 bases, with 11 bases spanning the gap. The CDR3 loop reads CASGHGRDNSPLHF. DNA for the CDR3: TGTGCTAGTGGCCACGGACGGGATAATTCACCCCTCCACTTT.

The table lists this clonotype with many counts. This sequence joins TRBV12-3 or TRBV12-4 and TRBJ2-7, with TRBD2 as a possible D gene (5 bases). The V end was cut by 7 bases, the J end by 4 bases, with 11 bases between. The CDR3 has 12 amino acids. The CDR3 DNA is TGTGCCAGCACCAATCGGACTTACGAGCAGTACTTC. This gives the protein CASTNRTYEQYF.

The rearrangement links TRBV19 to TRBJ1-1; possible D gene TRBD1, 6 bases. Trimming shortened V by 8 bases and J by 4 bases, and 11 bases separated the two germline ends. Per germline, CDR1 LNHDA and CDR2 SQIVND (reference sequence). The CDR3 has 12 amino acids. In DNA form, the CDR3 reads TGTGCCAGTGGCCGCAGGGGCACTGAAGCTTTCTTT. It codes for CASGRRGTEAFF.

The chain is built from TRBV27 and TRBJ1-2; D uncertain. V shed 0 bases and J shed 5 bases, with 10 bases lying between them. Germline CDR1 reads MNHEY; CDR2 reads SMNVEV (reference sequence). The length of the CDR3 is 14 residues. The CDR3 sequence: CASSLSAQGYGYTF. In nucleotides, the CDR3 is TGTGCCAGCAGTTTATCCGCCCAAGGATATGGCTACACCTTC.

This clonotype was detected many times. The rearrangement joins TRBV16 to TRBJ1-6; a possible D gene is TRBD1 (6 bases). Germline V gene data show CDR1 as KGHSY and CDR2 as FQNENV. V gave up 0 bases and J gave up 7 bases, with 13 bases separating them. This CDR3 has 16 amino acids. CDR3 DNA: TGTGCCAGCAGCCAATCCCCCACAGGGAAGAATTCACCCCTCCACTTT. The encoded protein is CASSQSPTGKNSPLHF.

This chain connects TRBV3-1 to TRBJ2-2; 10 bases line up with TRBD2. The CDR3 is 17 amino acids. Germline CDR1 is LGHDT and CDR2 is YNNKEL (reference sequence). V was pared by 1 base and J by 7 bases, with 9 bases of the junction left unmatched. The CDR3 spells CASSQVRSGRAYGELFF. In nucleotides, the CDR3 is TGTGCCAGCAGCCAAGTCAGGAGCGGGAGGGCCTACGGGGAGCTGTTTTTT.

This clonotype appeared a few times. This chain connects TRBV12-3 or TRBV12-4 to TRBJ2-3; TRBD1 matches 10 bases. Trimming took 1 base from V and 4 from J; bases not matched to a gene: 8. This CDR3 has 17 amino acids. The CDR3 nucleotides read TGTGCCAGCAGTTTAGTTGCGACAGGGGGCCCGGCAGATACGCAGTATTTT. Encoded protein: CASSLVATGGPADTQYF.

The chain combines TRBV5-4 with TRBJ1-2; TRBD1 matches at 8 bases. V dropped 4 bases and J dropped 2; count of bases not matched to a gene: 4. The CDR3 is 14 amino acids. Germline V lookup: CDR1 SGHNT, CDR2 YYREEE (reference sequence). In DNA form, the CDR3 reads TGTGCCAGCAGCATGGGACAGGCGAACTATGGCTACACCTTC. Protein product: CASSMGQANYGYTF. Using reference TRBV5-4 and TRBJ1-2 for the parts outside the CDR3, the full variable domain is ETGVTQSPTHLIKTRGQQVTLRCSSQSGHNTVSWYQQALGQGPQFIFQYYREEENGRGNFPPRFSGLQFPNYSSELNVNALELDDSALYLCASSMGQANYGYTFGSGTRLTVV.

The chain is built from TRBV15 and TRBJ1-2; D may be TRBD1 (6 bases). Trimming pared 5 bases from V and 1 base from J, leaving 17 bases between. Per the germline V gene, CDR1 is LNHNV and CDR2 is YYDKDF (reference sequence). This CDR3 has 16 amino acids. The CDR3 DNA reads as TGTGCCACCAGCGGAGGGGGGGTCGGGAGTAACTATGGCTACACCTTC. Protein product: CATSGGGVGSNYGYTF.

This chain links TRBV2 with TRBJ2-7; 7 bases fit TRBD2. The CDR3 has 14 amino acids. Trimming at V came to 6 bases and at J to 3 bases, leaving 8 bases not matched to a gene. Germline V lookup: CDR1 SNHLY, CDR2 FYNNEI. This chain's CDR3 is CASSVGGTYYEQYF. CDR3 bases: TGTGCCAGCAGCGTGGGAGGGACCTACTACGAGCAGTACTTC. Variable domain in full (rest from reference TRBV2 and TRBJ2-7): EPEVTQTPSHQVTQMGQEVILRCVPISNHLYFYWYRQILGQKVEFLVSFYNNEISEKSEIFDDQFSVERPDGSNFTLKIRSTKLEDSAMYFCASSVGGTYYEQYFGPGTRLTVT.

In its sample, this clonotype was seen many times. The rearrangement uses TRBV24-1 and TRBJ2-3; 8 nucleotides agree with TRBD2. The CDR3 spans 18 residues. J gave up 2 bases and V 9 bases, and 18 bases lay outside the gene matches. Germline values: CDR1 KGHDR, CDR2 SFDVKD. DNA of the CDR3: TGTGCCACCCAGAAGGGCGGGAGGTCCCCTATAGCCACAGATACGCAGTATTTT. It translates to CATQKGGRSPIATDTQYF.

Ten or more counts support this clonotype. The gene calls are TRBV11-2 and TRBJ2-1; D assignment may be TRBD1 or TRBD2 (5 bases each). Per germline, CDR1 SGHAT and CDR2 FQNNGV. CDR3 size: 17 residues. V lost 3 bases and J lost 0, with 15 bases in between. The CDR3 DNA sequence: TGTGCCAGCAGCTTCCAACCCGGGACCGCCTCCTACAATGAGCAGTTCTTC. It specifies CASSFQPGTASYNEQFF.

CDR3 in DNA: TGTGCCACCAGTGATAGACCCCCCAGCGAGGGGAGCACAGATACGCAGTATTTT. Residues: CATSDRPPSEGSTDTQYF. The chain joins TRBV24-1 to TRBJ2-3; D possibly matches TRBD1 or TRBD2 (5 bases each). CDR1 and CDR2 (germline): KGHDR, SFDVKD. The CDR3 contains 18 residues. V lost 3 bases and J 0 bases, leaving 18 bases between the germline ends.

This clonotype was seen many times. The V and J genes are TRBV24-1 and TRBJ1-4, with a weak D call TRBD1 (5 bases). From germline, CDR1 is KGHDR and CDR2 SFDVKD. Trimming cost V 3 bases and J 4 bases, with 14 bases left between them. The CDR3 is made up of 16 amino acids. CDR3 sequence reads: CATSDGAGPDNEKLFF. The CDR3 DNA reads TGTGCCACCAGTGATGGGGCCGGTCCAGATAATGAAAAACTGTTTTTT.

Remarks on this clonotype: This may stem from a read error, because a much larger clone lies one nucleotide away. V and J are TRBV10-3 and TRBJ2-1; D is unresolved. Germline CDR1 and CDR2: ENHRY and SYGVKD. This CDR3 region has 14 residues. CDR3 nucleotide sequence: TGTGCCAGCAGTTCAAGCGCGTCCTACAATGAGCAGTTCTTC. Encoded protein: CASSSSASYNEQFF.